This T cell receptor beta chain was retrieved from a study of T cells in Graves' hyperthyroidism and ophthalmopathy. Findings and caveats of the study: Ophthalmopathy could be told apart from stable hyperthyroidism with a 13 V-J model.

The investigators amplified TCR beta CDR3 regions from RNA transcripts. RT-PCR in the first round (using the HTBI primer set) targeted the TCR CDR3. TCRdb analysed the multiplex PCR reads with MiXCR anew, one entry per CDR3 protein. The repertoire includes about 480,000 distinct CDR3 sequences, approximately 15% of them detected once, and about 17% sits in the top ten. Germline-derived CDR1 and CDR2 are SGHDT and YYEEEE. The V end lost 2 bases, the J end lost 10 bases, and 10 bases lay between the germline ends. The CDR3 totals 12 residues. This clonotype was counted ten times or more. What it binds is not known. Stable Graves' hyperthyroidism meant no ophthalmopathy progression within 18 months.

The source of this sequence is a young woman with Graves' hyperthyroidism. The source material was blood. The genes are TRBV5-6 and TRBJ2-1; D is undetermined. For the CDR3, the DNA is TGTGCCAGCAGCTTCAACATCGGCGAGCAGTTCTTC. It encodes CASSFNIGEQFF. Together with reference TRBV5-6 and TRBJ2-1, the CDR3 gives the full variable domain: DAGVTQSPTHLIKTRGQQVTLRCSPKSGHDTVSWYQQALGQGPQFIFQYYEEEERQRGNFPDRFSGHQFPNYSSELNVNALLLGDSALYLCASSFNIGEQFFGPGTRLTVL.